The rows below give T cell receptor beta chains drawn from one sample of a study of T cells in Graves' hyperthyroidism and ophthalmopathy. TCRdb fed the multiplex PCR reads into MiXCR, producing one record per CDR3 protein. Of approximately 350,000 distinct CDR3 sequences listed, roughly 15% are singletons. Material: blood. The source is an older woman with Graves' ophthalmopathy. Each CDR3 is given with its conserved first and last residue. Fields, in order: clone size, J gene, V gene, D gene, CDR3 protein, CDR3 DNA. D genes are given only for firm matches. The size entry is marked missing in some rows and otherwise reads once, few, many or a size class.

size: many
J: TRBJ1-5
V: TRBV7-2
D: .
CDR3: CASSSGGIVDQPQHF
DNA: TGTGCCAGCAGCTCAGGTGGGATCGTCGATCAGCCCCAGCATTTT

size: many
J: TRBJ2-1
V: TRBV11-2
D: .
CDR3: CASSPRRDEQFF
DNA: TGTGCCAGCAGCCCCCGGCGTGATGAGCAGTTCTTC

size: .
J: TRBJ2-3
V: TRBV3-1
D: .
CDR3: CASSQASTDTQYF
DNA: TGTGCCAGCAGCCAAGCGAGCACAGATACGCAGTATTTT

size: few
J: TRBJ2-1
V: TRBV5-1
D: TRBD2
CDR3: CASSPSAGGYNEQFF
DNA: TGCGCCAGCAGTCCCTCAGCGGGAGGGTACAATGAGCAGTTCTTC

size: many
J: TRBJ1-1
V: TRBV20-1
D: TRBD1
CDR3: CSALTGDNTEAFF
DNA: TGCAGTGCTTTGACAGGGGATAACACTGAAGCTTTCTTT

size: .
J: TRBJ2-5
V: TRBV28
D: TRBD2
CDR3: CASSRTSGIGETQYF
DNA: TGTGCCAGCAGTCGGACTAGCGGGATAGGAGAGACCCAGTACTTC

size: many
J: TRBJ1-2
V: TRBV28
D: .
CDR3: CASSFVRVQSNYGYTF
DNA: TGTGCCAGCAGTTTCGTGCGTGTACAGTCTAACTATGGCTACACCTTC

size: many
J: TRBJ2-3
V: TRBV27
D: .
CDR3: CASRKQGVTDTQYF
DNA: TGTGCCAGCAGGAAACAGGGAGTGACAGATACGCAGTATTTT

size: many
J: TRBJ1-6
V: TRBV2
D: .
CDR3: CASNPRALRSPLHF
DNA: TGTGCCAGCAACCCCCGGGCGCTTAGATCACCCCTCCACTTT

size: few
J: TRBJ2-7
V: TRBV27
D: .
CDR3: CASSLQGPNEQYF
DNA: TGTGCCAGCAGTTTACAGGGGCCGAACGAGCAGTACTTC

size: .
J: TRBJ1-1
V: TRBV12-3/TRBV12-4
D: .
CDR3: CASSSGRWNTEAFF
DNA: TGTGCCAGCAGTTCGGGACGGTGGAACACTGAAGCTTTCTTT

size: .
J: TRBJ2-3
V: TRBV24-1
D: .
CDR3: CATSDFRAGPDTQYF
DNA: TGTGCCACCAGTGATTTTAGAGCTGGACCGGATACGCAGTATTTT

size: .
J: TRBJ2-1
V: TRBV27
D: .
CDR3: CASSPIGQRVTNEQFF
DNA: TGTGCCAGCAGCCCCATCGGACAGAGGGTAACGAATGAGCAGTTCTTC

size: few
J: TRBJ1-2
V: TRBV29-1
D: .
CDR3: CSVEEEGGYTF
DNA: TGCAGCGTTGAAGAGGAGGGTGGCTACACCTTC

size: .
J: TRBJ2-7
V: TRBV7-2
D: .
CDR3: CASSGQNLHEQYF
DNA: TGTGCCAGCAGTGGACAGAATCTCCACGAGCAGTACTTC

size: many
J: TRBJ1-5
V: TRBV6-1
D: .
CDR3: CASSEDWGRSNQPQHF
DNA: TGTGCCAGCAGTGAAGATTGGGGACGGAGCAATCAGCCCCAGCATTTT

size: many
J: TRBJ1-2
V: TRBV7-2
D: TRBD1
CDR3: CASSLGRQGRGVDYGYTF
DNA: TGTGCCAGCAGCTTAGGGAGACAGGGGAGAGGGGTCGACTATGGCTACACCTTC

size: many
J: TRBJ2-3
V: TRBV5-1
D: .
CDR3: CASSPLASSTDTQYF
DNA: TGCGCCAGCAGCCCTCTAGCGAGTAGCACAGATACGCAGTATTTT

size: many
J: TRBJ2-5
V: TRBV7-9
D: .
CDR3: CASSRAGTARRETQYF
DNA: TGTGCCAGCAGCCGGGCCGGGACGGCACGTAGGGAGACCCAGTACTTC

size: .
J: TRBJ1-1
V: TRBV29-1
D: .
CDR3: CSVQTENTEAFF
DNA: TGCAGCGTACAGACAGAGAACACTGAAGCTTTCTTT

size: .
J: TRBJ2-1
V: TRBV7-9
D: .
CDR3: CASSPGGTPYNEQFF
DNA: TGTGCCAGCAGCCCTGGCGGGACCCCCTACAATGAGCAGTTCTTC

size: many
J: TRBJ2-2
V: TRBV5-1
D: .
CDR3: CASSLAVGGTIGELFF
DNA: TGCGCCAGCAGCTTGGCCGTTGGGGGCACTATCGGGGAGCTGTTTTTT

size: many
J: TRBJ2-5
V: TRBV6-1
D: TRBD2
CDR3: CASQGREGLMETQYF
DNA: TGTGCCAGCCAGGGGCGGGAGGGCCTTATGGAGACCCAGTACTTC

size: .
J: TRBJ2-3
V: TRBV18
D: TRBD1
CDR3: CASSPLRGLSTDTQYF
DNA: TGTGCCAGCTCACCGTTAAGGGGGCTCAGCACAGATACGCAGTATTTT

size: .
J: TRBJ1-1
V: TRBV20-1
D: .
CDR3: CSASAGTEAFF
DNA: TGCAGTGCTAGTGCGGGCACTGAAGCTTTCTTT

size: many
J: TRBJ2-7
V: TRBV6-1
D: TRBD1
CDR3: CASTRTGPSYEQYF
DNA: TGTGCCAGCACTCGGACAGGACCCTCCTACGAGCAGTACTTC

size: many
J: TRBJ1-1
V: TRBV7-8
D: .
CDR3: CASSLVINTEAFF
DNA: TGTGCCAGCAGCTTAGTGATCAACACTGAAGCTTTCTTT

size: many
J: TRBJ1-2
V: TRBV3-1
D: .
CDR3: CASIGRNYGYTF
DNA: TGTGCCAGCATCGGAAGAAACTATGGCTACACCTTC

size: .
J: TRBJ2-3
V: TRBV7-9
D: .
CDR3: CASSLIGDGTDTQYF
DNA: TGTGCCAGCAGCTTAATCGGAGATGGCACAGATACGCAGTATTTT

size: .
J: TRBJ2-1
V: TRBV6-1
D: TRBD2
CDR3: CASSATSGRAWGEQFF
DNA: TGTGCCAGCAGCGCCACTAGCGGGAGGGCTTGGGGTGAGCAGTTCTTC

size: many
J: TRBJ2-1
V: TRBV28
D: TRBD2
CDR3: CASSSIRLAGGGSYNEQFF
DNA: TGTGCCAGCAGTTCAATCCGACTAGCGGGAGGAGGGTCCTACAATGAGCAGTTCTTC

size: few
J: TRBJ2-3
V: TRBV20-1
D: TRBD2
CDR3: CSASSASGRVIDTQYF
DNA: TGCAGTGCTAGTAGCGCTAGCGGGAGGGTTATAGATACGCAGTATTTT

size: few
J: TRBJ2-2
V: TRBV20-1
D: TRBD1
CDR3: CSCGQGNTGELFF
DNA: TGCAGTTGTGGACAGGGGAACACCGGGGAGCTGTTTTTT

size: .
J: TRBJ2-3
V: TRBV15
D: TRBD2
CDR3: CATSRDPAGGTDTQYF
DNA: TGTGCCACCAGCAGAGACCCAGCGGGAGGCACAGATACGCAGTATTTT

size: once
J: TRBJ1-5
V: TRBV28
D: TRBD1
CDR3: CASSLGGQGYQPQHF
DNA: TGTGCCAGCAGTTTAGGGGGACAGGGCTATCAGCCCCAGCATTTT

size: few
J: TRBJ2-7
V: TRBV25-1
D: .
CDR3: CASSESSGKDYEQYF
DNA: TGTGCCAGCAGTGAGTCGTCAGGGAAGGACTACGAGCAGTACTTC

size: .
J: TRBJ2-4
V: TRBV28
D: .
CDR3: CASSTLRATTFENIQYF
DNA: TGTGCCAGCAGCACCCTCAGAGCCACAACTTTCGAAAACATTCAGTACTTC

size: .
J: TRBJ2-2
V: TRBV28
D: .
CDR3: CASSSTGWGSNTGELFF
DNA: TGTGCCAGCAGTTCGACAGGTTGGGGTTCGAACACCGGGGAGCTGTTTTTT

size: many
J: TRBJ2-2
V: TRBV4-1
D: TRBD2
CDR3: CASSPGSGRAEGELFF
DNA: TGCGCCAGCAGCCCGGGAAGCGGGAGGGCAGAAGGGGAGCTGTTTTTT

size: .
J: TRBJ2-2
V: TRBV12-3/TRBV12-4
D: TRBD1
CDR3: CASSFSDRGGTGELFF
DNA: TGTGCCAGCAGTTTCTCGGACAGGGGTGGGACCGGGGAGCTGTTTTTT

size: .
J: TRBJ2-5
V: TRBV7-2
D: .
CDR3: CASSSDASWTQYF
DNA: TGTGCCAGCAGCTCAGATGCAAGTTGGACCCAGTACTTC

size: many
J: TRBJ2-5
V: TRBV11-2
D: TRBD2
CDR3: CASSQRPLAGAGRETQYF
DNA: TGTGCCAGCAGCCAAAGACCGCTAGCGGGAGCTGGGAGGGAGACCCAGTACTTC

size: many
J: TRBJ2-7
V: TRBV18
D: .
CDR3: CASSSTGPLAYEQYF
DNA: TGTGCCAGCTCGTCCACAGGGCCCTTGGCCTACGAGCAGTACTTC

size: many
J: TRBJ2-5
V: TRBV5-1
D: .
CDR3: CASSLAGPGARAETQYF
DNA: TGCGCCAGCAGCTTGGCGGGGCCAGGGGCGAGAGCAGAGACCCAGTACTTC

size: many
J: TRBJ2-1
V: TRBV2
D: TRBD1
CDR3: CASSRPGTGGLYNEQFF
DNA: TGTGCCAGCAGTAGGCCCGGGACAGGGGGGCTCTACAATGAGCAGTTCTTC

size: few
J: TRBJ2-5
V: TRBV3-1
D: .
CDR3: CASSLAVGGGETQYF
DNA: TGTGCCAGCAGCCTCGCGGTTGGAGGGGGGGAGACCCAGTACTTC

size: few
J: TRBJ2-7
V: TRBV19
D: .
CDR3: CASSTPPYEQYF
DNA: TGTGCCAGTAGTACTCCCCCCTACGAGCAGTACTTC

size: few
J: TRBJ2-7
V: TRBV6-1
D: TRBD2
CDR3: CASSRGGLREQYF
DNA: TGTGCCAGCTCACGCGGGGGTCTGCGTGAGCAGTACTTC

size: .
J: TRBJ2-6
V: TRBV6-1
D: .
CDR3: CASTLKRSGANVLTF
DNA: TGTGCCAGCACTCTAAAGCGCTCTGGGGCCAACGTCCTGACTTTC

size: .
J: TRBJ2-2
V: TRBV25-1
D: .
CDR3: CASRVAGPGELFF
DNA: TGTGCCAGCAGAGTTGCGGGCCCCGGGGAGCTGTTTTTT

size: many
J: TRBJ2-3
V: TRBV12-3/TRBV12-4
D: .
CDR3: CASSDRGDTDTQYF
DNA: TGTGCCAGCAGCGACCGGGGTGACACAGATACGCAGTATTTT

size: many
J: TRBJ2-7
V: TRBV11-2
D: .
CDR3: CASSRPSSTYEQYF
DNA: TGTGCCAGCAGCCGGCCTTCAAGCACCTACGAGCAGTACTTC

size: many
J: TRBJ2-1
V: TRBV19
D: TRBD1
CDR3: CASSIDPGQGLNEQFF
DNA: TGTGCCAGTAGTATCGATCCGGGACAGGGTTTAAATGAGCAGTTCTTC

size: many
J: TRBJ1-5
V: TRBV5-8
D: TRBD1
CDR3: CASRDRGHQPQHF
DNA: TGTGCCAGCAGGGACAGGGGCCATCAGCCCCAGCATTTT

size: many
J: TRBJ2-3
V: TRBV28
D: .
CDR3: CASSTRVASTDTQYF
DNA: TGTGCCAGCAGCACGCGGGTGGCAAGCACAGATACGCAGTATTTT

size: few
J: TRBJ1-4
V: TRBV9
D: .
CDR3: CASSPGGLANEKLFF
DNA: TGTGCCAGCAGCCCAGGAGGGCTAGCTAATGAAAAACTGTTTTTT

size: .
J: TRBJ2-3
V: TRBV6-1
D: .
CDR3: CASTRPGTDTQYF
DNA: TGTGCCAGCACCCGCCCGGGAACAGATACGCAGTATTTT

size: few
J: TRBJ1-1
V: TRBV5-4
D: .
CDR3: CASSFVGQPNTEAFF
DNA: TGTGCCAGCAGCTTCGTCGGACAGCCGAACACTGAAGCTTTCTTT

size: many
J: TRBJ1-2
V: TRBV7-9
D: .
CDR3: CASSSRQDYGYTF
DNA: TGTGCCAGCAGCTCCCGACAGGACTATGGCTACACCTTC

size: many
J: TRBJ2-3
V: TRBV12-3/TRBV12-4
D: .
CDR3: CASARRGTDTQYF
DNA: TGTGCCAGCGCCCGTAGGGGCACAGATACGCAGTATTTT